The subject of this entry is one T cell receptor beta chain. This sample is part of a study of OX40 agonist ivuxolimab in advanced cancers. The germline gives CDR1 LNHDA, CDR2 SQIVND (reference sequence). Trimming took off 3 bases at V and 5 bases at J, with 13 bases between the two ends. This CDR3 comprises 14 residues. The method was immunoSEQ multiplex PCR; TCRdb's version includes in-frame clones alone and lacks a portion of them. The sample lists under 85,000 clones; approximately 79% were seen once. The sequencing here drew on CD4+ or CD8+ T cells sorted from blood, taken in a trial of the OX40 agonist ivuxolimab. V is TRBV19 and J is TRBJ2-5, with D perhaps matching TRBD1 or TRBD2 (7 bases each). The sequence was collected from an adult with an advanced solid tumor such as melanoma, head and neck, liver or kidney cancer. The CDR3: CASSIRQGGETQYF. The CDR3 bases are TGTGCCAGTAGTATCCGACAGGGAGGGGAGACCCAGTACTTC.